Reported below is one T cell receptor beta chain. Per the germline V gene, CDR1 is SGHVS and CDR2 is FNYEAQ. CDR3 length: 15 residues. Trimming removed 4 bases from V and 3 bases from J, with 13 bases in between. Per the original data handling: Reference gene primer amplification gave estimated nucleated cell counts. TCRdb keeps only in-frame clones here, not all; method: immunoSEQ multiplex PCR. That table supplies the V and J calls and clone size; D and trimming were determined from the DNA. The profile shows some 97,000 clones, roughly 88% of them singletons. This sample was included in a study of blood T cell repertoires in COVID-19. Study at large: Sources were T cells, B-cell-depleted T cells, or PBMCs; the material itself was cDNA or gDNA.

Source material: peripheral blood. The chain uses TRBV7-6 and TRBJ2-1, with D possibly matching TRBD2 (6 bases). The sequence was obtained from a human donor in a cohort sampled during active COVID-19. This chain's CDR3 is CASSSDYHDYNEQFF. The DNA of the CDR3 is TGTGCCAGCAGCTCGGACTACCATGACTACAATGAGCAGTTCTTC.